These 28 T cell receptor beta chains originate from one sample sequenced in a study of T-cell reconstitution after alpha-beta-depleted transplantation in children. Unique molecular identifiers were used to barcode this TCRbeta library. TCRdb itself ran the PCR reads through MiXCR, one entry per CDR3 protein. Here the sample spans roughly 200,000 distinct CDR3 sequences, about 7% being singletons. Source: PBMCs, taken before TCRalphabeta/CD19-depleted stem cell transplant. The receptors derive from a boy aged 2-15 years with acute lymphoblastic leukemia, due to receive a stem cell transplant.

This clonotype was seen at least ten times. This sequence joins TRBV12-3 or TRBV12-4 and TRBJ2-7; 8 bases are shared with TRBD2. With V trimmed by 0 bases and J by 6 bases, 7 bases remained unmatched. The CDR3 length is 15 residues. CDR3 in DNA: TGTGCCAGCAGTTTAGCGCAGGGACTAGTTCCCGAGCAGTACTTC. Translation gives CASSLAQGLVPEQYF.

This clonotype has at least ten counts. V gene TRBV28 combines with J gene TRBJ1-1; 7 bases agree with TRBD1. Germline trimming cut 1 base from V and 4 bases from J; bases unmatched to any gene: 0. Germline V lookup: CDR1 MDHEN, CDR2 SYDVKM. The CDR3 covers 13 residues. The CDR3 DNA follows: TGTGCCAGCAGTTTATCAGGGGGCACTGAAGCTTTCTTT. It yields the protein CASSLSGGTEAFF. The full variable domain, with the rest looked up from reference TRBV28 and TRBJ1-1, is DVKVTQSSRYLVKRTGEKVFLECVQDMDHENMFWYRQDPGLGLRLIYFSYDVKMKEKGDIPEGYSVSREKKERFSLILESASTNQTSMYLCASSLSGGTEAFFGQGTRLTVV.

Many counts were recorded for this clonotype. DNA of the CDR3: TGCAGTGCTAGAGATGTCAGGCTAGCGGGAGGTTTAGGCTACGAGCAGTACTTC. Protein: CSARDVRLAGGLGYEQYF. The chain carries TRBV20-1 and TRBJ2-7; 11 bases agree with TRBD2. The V gene's germline CDR1 is DFQATT and CDR2 SNEGSKA (reference sequence). The CDR3 length is 18 residues. V was pared by 0 bases and J by 3 bases, with 13 bases of the junction left unmatched.

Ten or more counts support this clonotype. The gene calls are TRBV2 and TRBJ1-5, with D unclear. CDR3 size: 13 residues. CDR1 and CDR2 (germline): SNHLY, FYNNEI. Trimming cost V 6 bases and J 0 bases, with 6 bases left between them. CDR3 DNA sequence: TGTGCCAGCAGGTTTTATAGCAATCAGCCCCAGCATTTT. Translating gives CASRFYSNQPQHF.

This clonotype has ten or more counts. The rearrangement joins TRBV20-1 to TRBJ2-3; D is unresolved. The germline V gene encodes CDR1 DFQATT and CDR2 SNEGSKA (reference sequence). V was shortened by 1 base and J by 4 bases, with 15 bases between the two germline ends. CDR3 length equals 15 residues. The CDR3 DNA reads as TGCAGTGCTAGAGTTTTTTCGGACCCGTCAGATACGCAGTATTTT. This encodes CSARVFSDPSDTQYF.

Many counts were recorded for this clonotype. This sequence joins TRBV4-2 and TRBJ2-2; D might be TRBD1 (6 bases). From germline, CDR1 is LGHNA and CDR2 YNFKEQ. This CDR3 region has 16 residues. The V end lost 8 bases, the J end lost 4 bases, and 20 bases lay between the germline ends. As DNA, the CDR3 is TGTGCCAGCGGACCTACCGGGACAAGAAGCACCGGGGAGCTGTTTTTT. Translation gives CASGPTGTRSTGELFF.

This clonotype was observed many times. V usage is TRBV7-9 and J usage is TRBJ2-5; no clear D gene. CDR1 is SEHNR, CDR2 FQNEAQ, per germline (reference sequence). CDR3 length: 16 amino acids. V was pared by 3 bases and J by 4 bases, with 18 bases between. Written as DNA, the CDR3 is TGTGCCAGCAGCTTCACCCTAGAACCCATGGGAGAGACCCAGTACTTC. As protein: CASSFTLEPMGETQYF.

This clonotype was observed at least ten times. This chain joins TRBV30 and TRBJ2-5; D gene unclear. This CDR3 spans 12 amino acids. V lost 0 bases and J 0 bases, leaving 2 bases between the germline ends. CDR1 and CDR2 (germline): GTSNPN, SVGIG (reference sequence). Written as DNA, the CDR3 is TGTGCCTGGAGTGTAGACCAAGAGACCCAGTACTTC. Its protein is CAWSVDQETQYF.

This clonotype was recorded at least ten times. The CDR3 reads CATSRADRGEREQFF. In nucleotides, the CDR3 is TGTGCCACCAGTCGTGCGGACAGGGGCGAGAGGGAGCAGTTCTTC. J is TRBJ2-1 and V is TRBV24-1, with 9 bases that match TRBD1. Germline V CDR1 and CDR2: KGHDR, SFDVKD. The V and J ends lost 6 bases and 10 bases, in that order; junction bases with no gene match: 12. The CDR3 is 15 amino acids.

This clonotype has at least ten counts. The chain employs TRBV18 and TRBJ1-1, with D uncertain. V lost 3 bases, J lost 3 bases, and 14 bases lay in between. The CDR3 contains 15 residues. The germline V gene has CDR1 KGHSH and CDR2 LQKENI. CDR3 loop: CASSPESRWDTEAFF. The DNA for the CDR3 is TGTGCCAGCTCACCGGAATCGAGGTGGGACACTGAAGCTTTCTTT.

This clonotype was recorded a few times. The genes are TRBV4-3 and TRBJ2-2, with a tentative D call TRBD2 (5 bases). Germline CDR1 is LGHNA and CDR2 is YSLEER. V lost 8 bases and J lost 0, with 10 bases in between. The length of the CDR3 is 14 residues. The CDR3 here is CASRPGTNTGELFF. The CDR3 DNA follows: TGCGCCAGCCGACCGGGAACGAACACCGGGGAGCTGTTTTTT.

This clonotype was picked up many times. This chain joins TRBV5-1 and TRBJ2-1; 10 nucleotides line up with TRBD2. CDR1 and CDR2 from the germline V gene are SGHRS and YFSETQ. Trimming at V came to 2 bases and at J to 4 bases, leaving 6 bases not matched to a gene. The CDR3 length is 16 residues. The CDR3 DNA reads TGCGCCAGCAGCTTCCTAGCGGGAGAATCTTACAATGAGCAGTTCTTC. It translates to CASSFLAGESYNEQFF.

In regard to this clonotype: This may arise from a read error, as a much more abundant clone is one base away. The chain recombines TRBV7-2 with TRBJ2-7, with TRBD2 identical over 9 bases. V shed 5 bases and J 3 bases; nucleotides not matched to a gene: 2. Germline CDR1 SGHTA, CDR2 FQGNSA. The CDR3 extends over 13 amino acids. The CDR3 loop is CASSQREVYEQYF. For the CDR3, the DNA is TGTGCCAGCAGCCAGCGGGAGGTCTACGAGCAGTACTTC.

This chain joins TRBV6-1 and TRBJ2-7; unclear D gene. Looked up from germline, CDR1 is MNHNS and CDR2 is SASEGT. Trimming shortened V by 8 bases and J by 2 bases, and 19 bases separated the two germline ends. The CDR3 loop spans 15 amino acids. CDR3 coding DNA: TGTGCCAGCGCTCCCGCAGGTGCATCCACCTACGAGCAGTACTTC. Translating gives CASAPAGASTYEQYF.

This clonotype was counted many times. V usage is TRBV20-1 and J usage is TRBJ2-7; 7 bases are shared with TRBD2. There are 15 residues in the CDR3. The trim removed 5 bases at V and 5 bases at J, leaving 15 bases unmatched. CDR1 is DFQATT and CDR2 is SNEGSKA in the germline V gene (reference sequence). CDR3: CSAWEGTRENDEQYF. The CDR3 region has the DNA TGCAGTGCTTGGGAGGGGACGCGGGAGAACGACGAGCAGTACTTC.

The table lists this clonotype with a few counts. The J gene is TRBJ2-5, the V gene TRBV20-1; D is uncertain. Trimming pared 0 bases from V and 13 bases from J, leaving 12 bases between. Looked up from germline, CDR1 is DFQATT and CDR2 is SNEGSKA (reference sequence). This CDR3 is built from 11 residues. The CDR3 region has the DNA TGCAGTGCTAGAGATCTTGACCGAACGTACTTC. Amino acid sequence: CSARDLDRTYF.

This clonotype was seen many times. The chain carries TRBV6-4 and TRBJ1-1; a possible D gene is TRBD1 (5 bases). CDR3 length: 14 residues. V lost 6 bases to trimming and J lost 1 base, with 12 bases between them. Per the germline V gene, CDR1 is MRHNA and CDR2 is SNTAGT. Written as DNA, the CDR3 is TGTGCCAGCAGCCAGGGACGGGAGAACACTGAAGCTTTCTTT. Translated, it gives CASSQGRENTEAFF.

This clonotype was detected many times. The CDR3 here is CASSGTATFSYEQYF. CDR3 DNA: TGTGCCAGCAGCGGGACAGCCACATTCTCCTACGAGCAGTACTTC. The chain combines TRBV6-5 with TRBJ2-7; 7 bases line up with TRBD1. Germline lookup yields CDR1 MNHEY and CDR2 SVGAGI. CDR3 length: 15 residues. The J segment lost 0 bases and the V segment lost 6 bases, leaving 8 bases of the junction unmatched.

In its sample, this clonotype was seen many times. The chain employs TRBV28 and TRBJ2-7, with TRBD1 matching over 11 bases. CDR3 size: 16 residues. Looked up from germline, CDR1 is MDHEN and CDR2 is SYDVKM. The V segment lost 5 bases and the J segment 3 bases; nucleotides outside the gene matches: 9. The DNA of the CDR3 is TGTGCCAGCAGTCCAAGCCCCGGGACAGGGGGCTACGAGCAGTACTTC. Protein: CASSPSPGTGGYEQYF.

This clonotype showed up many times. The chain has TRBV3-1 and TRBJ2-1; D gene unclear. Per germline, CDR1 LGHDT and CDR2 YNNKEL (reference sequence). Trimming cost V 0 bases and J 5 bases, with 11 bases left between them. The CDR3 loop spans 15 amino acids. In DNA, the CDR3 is TGTGCCAGCAGCCAAGATAGTCGAGGACACAATGAGCAGTTCTTC. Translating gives CASSQDSRGHNEQFF.

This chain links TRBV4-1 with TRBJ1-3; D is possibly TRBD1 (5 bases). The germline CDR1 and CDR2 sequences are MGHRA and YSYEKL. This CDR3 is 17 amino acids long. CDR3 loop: CERTPSTQGPSGNTIYF. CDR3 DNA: TGCGAAAGGACCCCAAGCACTCAGGGCCCCTCTGGAAACACCATATATTTT.

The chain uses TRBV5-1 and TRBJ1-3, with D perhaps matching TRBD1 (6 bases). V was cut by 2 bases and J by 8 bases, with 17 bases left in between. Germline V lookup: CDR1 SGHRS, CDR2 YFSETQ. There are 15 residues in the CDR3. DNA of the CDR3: TGCGCCAGCAGCTTTGGAGGCAAGGGGACATACACCATATATTTT. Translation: CASSFGGKGTYTIYF.

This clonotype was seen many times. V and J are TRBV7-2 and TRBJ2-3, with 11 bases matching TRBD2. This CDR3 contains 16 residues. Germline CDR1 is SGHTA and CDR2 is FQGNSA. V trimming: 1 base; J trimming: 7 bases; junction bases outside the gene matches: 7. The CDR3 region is CASSLGGSGGVNTQYF. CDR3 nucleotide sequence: TGTGCCAGCAGCTTAGGGGGTAGCGGGGGGGTAAATACGCAGTATTTT.

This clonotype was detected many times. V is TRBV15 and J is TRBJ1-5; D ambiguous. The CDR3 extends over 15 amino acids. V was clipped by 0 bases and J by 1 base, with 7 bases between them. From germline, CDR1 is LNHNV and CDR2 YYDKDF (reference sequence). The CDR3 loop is CATSRDHNSNQPQHF. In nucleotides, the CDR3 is TGTGCCACCAGCAGAGATCATAACAGCAATCAGCCCCAGCATTTT.

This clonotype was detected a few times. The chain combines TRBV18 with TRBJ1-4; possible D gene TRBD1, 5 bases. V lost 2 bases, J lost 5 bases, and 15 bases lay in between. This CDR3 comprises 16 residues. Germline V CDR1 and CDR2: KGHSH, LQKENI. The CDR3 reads CASSPTTGEMNEKLFF. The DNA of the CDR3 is TGTGCCAGCTCACCAACGACGGGGGAGATGAATGAAAAACTGTTTTTT.

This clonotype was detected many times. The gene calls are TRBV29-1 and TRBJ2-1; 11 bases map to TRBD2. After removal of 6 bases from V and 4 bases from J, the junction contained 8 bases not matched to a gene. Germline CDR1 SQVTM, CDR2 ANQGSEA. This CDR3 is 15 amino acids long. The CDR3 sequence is CSVTTSGITYNEQFF. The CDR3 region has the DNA TGCAGCGTGACGACTAGCGGGATTACTTACAATGAGCAGTTCTTC.

The CDR3 nucleotides are TGTGCCTGGAGTGGACTCGGGACAGTAAACACTGAAGCTTTCTTT. Its translation is CAWSGLGTVNTEAFF. This rearrangement joins TRBV30 to TRBJ1-1; 7 nucleotides align to TRBD1. After removal of 1 base from V and 2 bases from J, the junction contained 7 bases not matched to a gene. The CDR3 extends over 15 amino acids. CDR1 and CDR2 (germline): GTSNPN, SVGIG (reference sequence).

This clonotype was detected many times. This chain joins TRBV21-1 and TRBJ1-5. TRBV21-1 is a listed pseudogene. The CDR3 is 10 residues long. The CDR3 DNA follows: TGTGCCAGCATCTCGGGCCACGGGCATTTT. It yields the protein CASISGHGHF.